These 3 T cell receptor beta chains were all obtained from the same sample, sequenced in a study of T cells in Graves' hyperthyroidism and ophthalmopathy (dated by TCRdb to the late 2010s). The library was generated by multiplex PCR. The sequencer listed for this sample is Illumina HiSeq 2000. Amplification of TCR beta CDR3 regions was carried out from RNA transcripts. For the first round of RT-PCR on the TCR CDR3, the HTBI primer set was used together with the Qiagen OneStep RT-PCR kit. TCRdb trimmed the raw reads at Q25, called clones with MiXCR and kept productive beta chains. CDR3 protein duplicates are merged, each entry listing the most common genes and DNA. The sample profile shows nearly 750,000 distinct CDR3 sequences; 35% of them were found once. Jointly, the top ten make up 30% to 40% of the sample. The source material was blood. The receptors were sampled from a woman aged 40 to 49 with Graves' hyperthyroidism.

This chain uses TRBV4-3 with TRBJ2-7; D not resolved. The CDR3 spans 14 residues. The ends were cut back, 4 bases at V and 5 bases at J, with 15 bases in the middle. CDR1 is LGHNA and CDR2 is YSLEER in the germline V gene. This chain's CDR3 is CASSRPAPPDEQYF. CDR3 bases: TGCGCCAGCAGCCGGCCCGCCCCCCCGGACGAGCAGTACTTC.

As concerns this clonotype: One junction end does not reproduce the germline sequence, and a read error may be involved. The chain recombines TRBV25-1 with TRBJ1-2; D is possibly TRBD1 (6 bases). The CDR3 runs to 14 residues. Germline V gene lookup returns CDR1 MGHDK and CDR2 SYGVNS. This CDR3 reads CAGSYSTGGHRYTF. In DNA form, the CDR3 reads TGTGCCGGCAGTTACTCGACGGGGGGACACCGCTACACCTTC.

This clonotype has a handful of counts. The rearrangement joins TRBV19 to TRBJ1-1; 9 bases map to TRBD1. The CDR3 loop spans 14 amino acids. Germline trimming cut 4 bases from V and 12 bases from J; bases unmatched to any gene: 12. Germline CDR1 and CDR2: LNHDA and SQIVND (reference sequence). This CDR3 reads CASSTSGQGIQTFF. CDR3 bases: TGTGCCAGTAGTACCTCGGGACAGGGTATTCAGACTTTCTTT.